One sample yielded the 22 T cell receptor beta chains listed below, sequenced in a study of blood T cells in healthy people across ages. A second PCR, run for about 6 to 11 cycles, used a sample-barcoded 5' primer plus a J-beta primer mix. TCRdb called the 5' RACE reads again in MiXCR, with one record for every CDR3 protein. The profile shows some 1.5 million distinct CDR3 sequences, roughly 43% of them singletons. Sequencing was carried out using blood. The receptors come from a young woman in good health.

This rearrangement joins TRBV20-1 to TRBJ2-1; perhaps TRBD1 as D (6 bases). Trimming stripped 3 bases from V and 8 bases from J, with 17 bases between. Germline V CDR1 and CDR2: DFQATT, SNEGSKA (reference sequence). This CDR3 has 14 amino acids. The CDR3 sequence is CSASWQGSSYEQFF. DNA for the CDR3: TGCAGTGCTAGCTGGCAGGGGTCCAGCTATGAGCAGTTCTTC.

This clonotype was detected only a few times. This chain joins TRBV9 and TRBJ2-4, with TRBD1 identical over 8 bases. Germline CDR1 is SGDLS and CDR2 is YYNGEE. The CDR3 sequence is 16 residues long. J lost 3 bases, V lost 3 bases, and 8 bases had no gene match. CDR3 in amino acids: CASSDSGGSGKNIQYF. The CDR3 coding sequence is TGTGCCAGCAGCGATTCAGGGGGCTCGGGCAAAAACATTCAGTACTTC.

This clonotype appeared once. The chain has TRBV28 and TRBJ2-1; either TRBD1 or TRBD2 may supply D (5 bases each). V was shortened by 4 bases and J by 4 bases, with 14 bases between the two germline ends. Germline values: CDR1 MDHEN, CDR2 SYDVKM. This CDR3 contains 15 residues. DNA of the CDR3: TGTGCCAGCAGTTCTTGGGGGAGAAATTACAATGAGCAGTTCTTC. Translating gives CASSSWGRNYNEQFF. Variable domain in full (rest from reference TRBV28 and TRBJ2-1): DVKVTQSSRYLVKRTGEKVFLECVQDMDHENMFWYRQDPGLGLRLIYFSYDVKMKEKGDIPEGYSVSREKKERFSLILESASTNQTSMYLCASSSWGRNYNEQFFGPGTRLTVL.

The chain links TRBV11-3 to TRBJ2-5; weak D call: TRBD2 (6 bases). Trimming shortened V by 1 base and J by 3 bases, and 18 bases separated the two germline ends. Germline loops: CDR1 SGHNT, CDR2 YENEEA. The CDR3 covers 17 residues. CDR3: CASSLGPGVRGKETQYF. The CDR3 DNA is TGTGCCAGCAGCTTAGGGCCCGGGGTGCGGGGTAAAGAGACCCAGTACTTC. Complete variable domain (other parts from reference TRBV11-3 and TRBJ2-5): EAGVVQSPRYKIIEKKQPVAFWCNPISGHNTLYWYLQNLGQGPELLIRYENEEAVDDSQLPKDRFSAERLKGVDSTLKIQPAELGDSAVYLCASSLGPGVRGKETQYFGPGTRLLVL.

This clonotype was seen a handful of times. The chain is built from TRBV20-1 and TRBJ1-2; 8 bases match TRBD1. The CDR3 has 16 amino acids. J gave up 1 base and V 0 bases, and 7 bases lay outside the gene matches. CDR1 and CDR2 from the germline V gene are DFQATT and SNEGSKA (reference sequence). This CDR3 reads CSARDLGTGYNYGYTF. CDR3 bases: TGCAGTGCTAGAGATTTGGGGACAGGTTATAACTATGGCTACACCTTC.

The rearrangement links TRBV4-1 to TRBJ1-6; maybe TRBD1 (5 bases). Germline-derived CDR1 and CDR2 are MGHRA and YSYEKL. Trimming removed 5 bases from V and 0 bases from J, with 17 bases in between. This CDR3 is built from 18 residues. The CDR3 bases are TGCGCCAGCAGCTACCTACCGACAGCGAGCTCCTATAATTCACCCCTCCACTTT. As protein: CASSYLPTASSYNSPLHF.

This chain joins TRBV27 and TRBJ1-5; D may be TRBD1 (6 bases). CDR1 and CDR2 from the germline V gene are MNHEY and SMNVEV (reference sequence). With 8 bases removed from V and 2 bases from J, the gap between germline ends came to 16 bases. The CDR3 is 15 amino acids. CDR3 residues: CASGAGTRGNQPQHF. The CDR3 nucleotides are TGTGCCAGCGGGGCAGGGACAAGGGGCAATCAGCCCCAGCATTTT.

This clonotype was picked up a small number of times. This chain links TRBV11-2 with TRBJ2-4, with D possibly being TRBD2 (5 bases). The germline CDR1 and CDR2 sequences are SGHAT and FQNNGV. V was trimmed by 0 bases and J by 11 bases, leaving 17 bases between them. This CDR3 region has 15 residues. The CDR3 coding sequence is TGTGCCAGCAGCTTAGATTCGTTCTCTAGCCCGGTTCAGTACTTC. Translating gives CASSLDSFSSPVQYF. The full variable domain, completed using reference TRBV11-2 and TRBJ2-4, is EAGVAQSPRYKIIEKRQSVAFWCNPISGHATLYWYQQILGQGPKLLIQFQNNGVVDDSQLPKDRFSAERLKGVDSTLKIQPAKLEDSAVYLCASSLDSFSSPVQYFGAGTRLSVL.

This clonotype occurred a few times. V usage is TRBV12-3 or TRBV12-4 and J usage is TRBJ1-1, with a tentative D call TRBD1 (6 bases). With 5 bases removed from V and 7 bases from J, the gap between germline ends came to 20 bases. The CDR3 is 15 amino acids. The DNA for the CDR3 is TGTGCCAGCAGTCTGACCCGGGCAGGGGAAAATGAAGCTTTCTTT. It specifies CASSLTRAGENEAFF.

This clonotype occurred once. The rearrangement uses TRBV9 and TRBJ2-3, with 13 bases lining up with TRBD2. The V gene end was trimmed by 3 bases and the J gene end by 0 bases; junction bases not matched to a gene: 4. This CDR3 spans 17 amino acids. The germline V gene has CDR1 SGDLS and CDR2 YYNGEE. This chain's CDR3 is CASSAWTSGRSTDTQYF. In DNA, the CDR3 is TGTGCCAGCAGCGCCTGGACTAGCGGGAGAAGCACAGATACGCAGTATTTT.

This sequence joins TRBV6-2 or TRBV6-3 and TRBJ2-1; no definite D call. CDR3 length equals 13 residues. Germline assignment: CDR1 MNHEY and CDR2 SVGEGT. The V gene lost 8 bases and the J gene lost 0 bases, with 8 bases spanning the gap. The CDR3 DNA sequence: TGTGCCAGCGCGCCGTTCTCCTACAATGAGCAGTTCTTC. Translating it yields CASAPFSYNEQFF.

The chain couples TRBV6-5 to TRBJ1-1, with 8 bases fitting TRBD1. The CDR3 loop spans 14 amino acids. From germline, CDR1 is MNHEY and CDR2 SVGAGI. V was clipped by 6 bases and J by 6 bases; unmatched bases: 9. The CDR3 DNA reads TGTGCCAGCAGGGCCGACAGGGGAGGGGCTGAAGCTTTCTTT. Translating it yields CASRADRGGAEAFF.

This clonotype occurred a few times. The CDR3 sequence is CASSLSSRYNEQFF. Here the CDR3 DNA reads TGTGCCAGCAGTTTATCCAGTCGGTACAATGAGCAGTTCTTC. This chain links TRBV27 with TRBJ2-1; D call uncertain. The CDR3 length is 14 residues. Germline CDR1 and CDR2: MNHEY and SMNVEV (reference sequence). V was clipped by 0 bases and J by 4 bases, with 7 bases between them.

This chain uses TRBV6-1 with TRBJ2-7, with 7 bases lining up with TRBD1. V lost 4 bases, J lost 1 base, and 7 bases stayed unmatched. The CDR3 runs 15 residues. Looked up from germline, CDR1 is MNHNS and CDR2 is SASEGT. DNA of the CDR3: TGTGCCAGCAGTGCTAACCACAGGGGATCCTACGAGCAGTACTTC. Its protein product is CASSANHRGSYEQYF.

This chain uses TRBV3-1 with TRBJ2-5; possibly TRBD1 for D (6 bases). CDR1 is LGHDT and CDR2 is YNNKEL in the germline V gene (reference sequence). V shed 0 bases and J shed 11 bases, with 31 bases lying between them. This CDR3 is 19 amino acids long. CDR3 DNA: TGTGCCAGCAGCCAAGATCTCATGGACAGAGCCTCAACCTACAATGAGCAGTACTTC. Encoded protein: CASSQDLMDRASTYNEQYF.

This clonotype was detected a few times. Here the CDR3 DNA reads TGTGCCAGCAGCTGGGAGGATGGAGAGCAGTTCTTC. Amino acid sequence: CASSWEDGEQFF. J is TRBJ2-1 and V is TRBV9; TRBD2 is a possible D gene (6 bases). V shed 4 bases and J shed 10 bases, with 12 bases lying between them. The CDR3 loop spans 12 amino acids. Germline CDR1 is SGDLS and CDR2 is YYNGEE.

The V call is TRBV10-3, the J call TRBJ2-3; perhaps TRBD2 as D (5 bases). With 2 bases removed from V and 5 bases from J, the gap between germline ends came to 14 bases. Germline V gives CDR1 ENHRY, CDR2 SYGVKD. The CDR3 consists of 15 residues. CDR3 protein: CAISEGGWEKDTQYF. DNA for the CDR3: TGTGCCATCAGTGAGGGCGGGTGGGAGAAAGATACGCAGTATTTT.

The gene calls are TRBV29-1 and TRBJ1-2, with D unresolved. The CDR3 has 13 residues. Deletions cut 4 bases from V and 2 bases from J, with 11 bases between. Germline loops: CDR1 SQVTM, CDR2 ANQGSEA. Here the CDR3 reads CSVVTAENYGYTF. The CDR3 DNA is TGCAGCGTTGTTACAGCCGAAAACTATGGCTACACCTTC.

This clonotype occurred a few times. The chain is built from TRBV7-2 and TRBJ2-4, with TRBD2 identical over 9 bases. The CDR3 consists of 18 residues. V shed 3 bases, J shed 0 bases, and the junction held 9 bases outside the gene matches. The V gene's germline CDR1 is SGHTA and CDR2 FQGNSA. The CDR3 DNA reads TGTGCCAGCAGCTTGGGACTAGCAATAACTTTAGCCAAAAACATTCAGTACTTC. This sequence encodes CASSLGLAITLAKNIQYF.

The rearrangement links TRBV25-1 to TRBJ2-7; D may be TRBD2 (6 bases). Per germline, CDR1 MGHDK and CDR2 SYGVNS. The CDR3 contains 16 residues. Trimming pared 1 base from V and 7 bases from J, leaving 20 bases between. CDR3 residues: CASSEWGGMKVNEQYF. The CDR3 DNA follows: TGTGCCAGCAGTGAATGGGGCGGGATGAAAGTCAATGAGCAGTACTTC.

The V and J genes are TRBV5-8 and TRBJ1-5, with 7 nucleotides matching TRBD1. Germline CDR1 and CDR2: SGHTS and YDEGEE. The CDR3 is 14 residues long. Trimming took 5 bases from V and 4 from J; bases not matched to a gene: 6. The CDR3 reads CASRPDRENQPQHF. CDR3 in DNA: TGTGCCAGCAGACCCGACAGGGAAAATCAGCCCCAGCATTTT. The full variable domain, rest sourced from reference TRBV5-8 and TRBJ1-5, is EAGVTQSPTHLIKTRGQQATLRCSPISGHTSVYWYQQALGLGLQFLLWYDEGEERNRGNFPPRFSGRQFPNYSSELNVNALELEDSALYLCASRPDRENQPQHFGDGTRLSIL.

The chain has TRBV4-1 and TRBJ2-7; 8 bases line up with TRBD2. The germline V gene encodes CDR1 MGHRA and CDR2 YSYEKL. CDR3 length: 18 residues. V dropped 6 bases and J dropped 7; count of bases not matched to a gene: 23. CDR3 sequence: CASRPRLSAGATNNEQYF. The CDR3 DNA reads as TGCGCCAGCAGACCAAGATTATCAGCGGGGGCCACTAACAATGAGCAGTACTTC.